These 2 T cell receptor beta chains came from one sample sequenced in a study of blood T cell repertoires in COVID-19. The data were produced by immunoSEQ multiplex PCR, yet TCRdb's version contains in-frame clones alone and is incomplete. The sample lists approximately 140,000 clones, 75% to 90% occurring once. Sequenced: peripheral blood. Receptors were obtained from a woman aged 60-70 years with active or convalescent COVID-19.

The CDR3 DNA is TGTGCCAGCAGTTACGGGAGACTATCTGGAAACACCATATATTTT. This encodes CASSYGRLSGNTIYF. V usage is TRBV6-5 and J usage is TRBJ1-3; D not certain. Trimming cost V 2 bases and J 1 base, with 9 bases left between them. The CDR3 runs to 15 residues. Germline-derived CDR1 and CDR2 are MNHEY and SVGAGI.

The chain joins TRBV7-8 to TRBJ2-2, with D uncertain. V lost 6 bases to trimming and J lost 1 base, with 6 bases between them. The CDR3 is 13 amino acids. CDR1 and CDR2 (germline): SGHVS, FQNEAQ. This CDR3 reads CASSTLNTGELFF. DNA of the CDR3: TGTGCCAGCAGTACATTGAACACCGGGGAGCTGTTTTTT.